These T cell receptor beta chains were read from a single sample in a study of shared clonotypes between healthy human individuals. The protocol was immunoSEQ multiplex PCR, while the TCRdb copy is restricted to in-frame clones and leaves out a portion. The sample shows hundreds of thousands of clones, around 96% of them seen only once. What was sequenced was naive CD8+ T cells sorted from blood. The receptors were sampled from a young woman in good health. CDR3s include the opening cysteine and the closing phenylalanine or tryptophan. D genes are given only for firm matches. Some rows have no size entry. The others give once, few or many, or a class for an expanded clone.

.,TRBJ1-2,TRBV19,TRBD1,CASTRGQEAYGYTF,TGTGCCAGTACCCGCGGACAGGAGGCCTATGGCTACACCTTC
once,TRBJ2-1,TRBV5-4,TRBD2,CASSSTLAVEQFF,TGTGCCAGCAGCTCCACTCTAGCGGTGGAGCAGTTCTTC
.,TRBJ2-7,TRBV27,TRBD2,CASSQGTSGSGEQYF,TGTGCCAGCAGCCAAGGGACTAGCGGGAGTGGGGAGCAGTACTTC
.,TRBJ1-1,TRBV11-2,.,CASSLTRHMNTEAFF,TGTGCCAGCAGCTTAACAAGACATATGAACACTGAAGCTTTCTTT
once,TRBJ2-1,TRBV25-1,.,CASSDQGWNNEQFF,TGTGCCAGCAGTGATCAGGGGTGGAACAATGAGCAGTTCTTC
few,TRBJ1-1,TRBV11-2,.,CAADGIMNTEAFF,TGTGCCGCAGACGGTATCATGAACACTGAAGCTTTCTTT
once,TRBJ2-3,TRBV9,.,CASSVEGLGGTDTQYF,TGTGCCAGCAGCGTAGAGGGGCTTGGGGGCACAGATACGCAGTATTTT
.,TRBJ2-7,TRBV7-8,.,CASSLSLPWTSYEQYF,TGTGCCAGCAGCTTATCACTGCCCTGGACGTCCTACGAGCAGTACTTC
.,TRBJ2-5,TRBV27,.,CASGSGAQMGETQYF,TGTGCCAGCGGTTCAGGGGCCCAGATGGGAGAGACCCAGTACTTC
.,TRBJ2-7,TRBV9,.,CASSVAPGVISYEQYF,TGTGCCAGCAGCGTAGCCCCGGGAGTGATCTCCTACGAGCAGTACTTC
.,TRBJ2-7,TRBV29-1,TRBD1,CSVTGGISYEQYF,TGCAGCGTTACAGGGGGCATCTCCTACGAGCAGTACTTC
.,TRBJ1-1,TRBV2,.,CASRTDPFAEAFF,TGTGCCAGCAGGACGGACCCCTTCGCTGAAGCTTTCTTT
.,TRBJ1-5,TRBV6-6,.,CASSYGSNQPQHF,TGTGCCAGCAGTTACGGTAGCAATCAGCCCCAGCATTTT
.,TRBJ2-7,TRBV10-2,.,CASSNFDSQSSYEQYF,TGCGCCAGCAGTAACTTCGACAGTCAGAGCTCCTACGAGCAGTACTTC
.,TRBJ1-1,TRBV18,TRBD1,CASSPLGTAKNTEAFF,TGTGCCAGCTCACCTCTCGGGACAGCAAAGAACACTGAAGCTTTCTTT
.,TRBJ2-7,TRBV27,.,CASSSTVSYEQYF,TGTGCCAGCAGCTCGACAGTAAGCTACGAGCAGTACTTC
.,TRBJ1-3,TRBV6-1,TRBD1,CASSEARTGLGNTIYF,TGTGCCAGCAGTGAAGCGAGGACAGGGCTAGGAAACACCATATATTTT
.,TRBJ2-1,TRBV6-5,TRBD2,CASSPSGSSYNEQFF,TGTGCCAGCAGTCCCAGCGGGAGCAGTTACAATGAGCAGTTCTTC
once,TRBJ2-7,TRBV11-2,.,CASSLQIGPGAGRYEQYF,TGTGCCAGCAGCTTACAGATCGGCCCAGGGGCCGGGCGGTACGAGCAGTACTTC
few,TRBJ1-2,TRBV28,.,CASRPDSGYTF,TGTGCCAGCAGACCCGATTCTGGCTACACCTTC
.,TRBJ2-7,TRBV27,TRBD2,CASCLAGDYEQYF,TGTGCCAGCTGCTTAGCGGGAGACTACGAGCAGTACTTC
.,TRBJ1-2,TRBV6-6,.,CASKRTELANYGYTF,TGTGCCAGCAAAAGGACGGAACTAGCTAACTATGGCTACACCTTC
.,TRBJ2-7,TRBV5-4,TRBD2,CASSDPGTSGVKQYF,TGTGCCAGCAGCGACCCCGGGACTAGCGGGGTGAAGCAGTACTTC
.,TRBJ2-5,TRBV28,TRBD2,CASSLEAGAQETQYF,TGTGCCAGCAGTTTAGAGGCGGGAGCACAAGAGACCCAGTACTTC
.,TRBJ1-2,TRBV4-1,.,CASSHGGFGYTF,TGCGCCAGCAGCCACGGAGGGTTTGGCTACACCTTC
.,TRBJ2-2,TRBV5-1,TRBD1,CASSLAVTGTAYTGELFF,TGCGCCAGCAGTTTGGCTGTCACCGGGACAGCCTACACCGGGGAGCTGTTTTTT
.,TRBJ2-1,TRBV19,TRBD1,CASSMGQGPYNEQFF,TGTGCCAGTAGTATGGGACAGGGGCCCTACAATGAGCAGTTCTTC
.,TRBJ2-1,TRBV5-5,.,CASSLAGRLGQDEQFF,TGTGCCAGCAGCTTGGCCGGTCGGCTAGGTCAGGATGAGCAGTTCTTC
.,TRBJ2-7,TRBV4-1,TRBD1,CASSQDAAGGSYEQYF,TGCGCCAGCAGCCAAGACGCAGCAGGGGGTTCCTACGAGCAGTACTTC
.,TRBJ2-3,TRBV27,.,CASSLGTTHTDTQYF,TGTGCCAGCAGTCTGGGGACAACGCACACAGATACGCAGTATTTT
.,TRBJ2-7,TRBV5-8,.,CASSPGDNPYEQYF,TGTGCCAGCAGCCCAGGCGACAATCCCTACGAGCAGTACTTC
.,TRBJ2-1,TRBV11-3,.,CASSIKVPPYNEQFF,TGTGCCAGCAGCATAAAGGTCCCTCCCTACAATGAGCAGTTCTTC
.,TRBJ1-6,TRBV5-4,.,CASSFFDNSPLHF,TGTGCCAGCAGCTTCTTCGATAATTCACCCCTCCACTTT
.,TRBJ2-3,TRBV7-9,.,CASSMSTDTQYF,TGTGCCAGCAGCATGTCCACAGATACGCAGTATTTT
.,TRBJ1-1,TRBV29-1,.,CSVEMGGTEAFF,TGCAGCGTTGAAATGGGGGGCACTGAAGCTTTCTTT
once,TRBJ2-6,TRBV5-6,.,CASSLGLSGANVLTF,TGTGCCAGCAGCTTGGGGCTCTCTGGGGCCAACGTCCTGACTTTC
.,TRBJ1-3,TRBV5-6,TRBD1,CASSAEGAGPPGNTIYF,TGTGCCAGCAGCGCGGAGGGGGCCGGGCCGCCTGGAAACACCATATATTTT
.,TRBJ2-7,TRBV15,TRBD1,CATSETGGNYEQYF,TGTGCCACCAGTGAGACAGGGGGCAACTACGAGCAGTACTTC
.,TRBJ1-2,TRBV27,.,CASSLGQQGYGYTF,TGTGCCAGCAGTCTGGGGCAACAGGGCTATGGCTACACCTTC
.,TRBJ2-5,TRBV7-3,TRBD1,CASSSPGTGDETQYF,TGTGCCAGCAGCTCCCCCGGGACAGGGGACGAGACCCAGTACTTC
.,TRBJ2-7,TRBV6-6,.,CASSFYQGPYEQYF,TGTGCCAGCAGCTTTTACCAGGGGCCCTACGAGCAGTACTTC
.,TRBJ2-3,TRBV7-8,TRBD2,CASSPGLAGNTDTQYF,TGTGCCAGCAGCCCGGGACTAGCGGGAAACACAGATACGCAGTATTTT
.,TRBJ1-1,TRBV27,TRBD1,CASSSPGQGAEAFF,TGTGCCAGCAGTTCGCCGGGACAGGGAGCCGAAGCTTTCTTT
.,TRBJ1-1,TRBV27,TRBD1,CASSLRGPVTEAFF,TGTGCCAGCAGTCTCAGGGGGCCTGTCACTGAAGCTTTCTTT
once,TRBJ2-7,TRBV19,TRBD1,CASSADRAYEQYF,TGTGCCAGTAGTGCGGACAGGGCCTACGAGCAGTACTTC
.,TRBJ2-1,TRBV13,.,CASSHISFNEQFF,TGTGCCAGCAGCCATATTTCTTTCAATGAGCAGTTCTTC
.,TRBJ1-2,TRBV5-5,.,CASSLQGRDPGYTF,TGTGCCAGCAGCTTGCAGGGACGGGATCCTGGCTACACCTTC
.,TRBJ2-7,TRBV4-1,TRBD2,CASSQALAGGPAYEQYF,TGCGCCAGCAGCCAAGCCCTAGCGGGAGGGCCCGCCTACGAGCAGTACTTC